The clone carrying this T cell receptor (beta chain) was picked up many times. MiXCR was run by TCRdb on the 5' RACE reads, yielding one entry per CDR3 protein. The table lists about 66,000 distinct CDR3 sequences, 4.5% to 5.5% of them singletons. This sample stems from a study of neurological immune-mediated disorders. Germline assignment: CDR1 SGHTA and CDR2 FQGTGA. CDR3 size: 14 residues. The V end was cut by 5 bases, the J end by 6 bases, with 13 bases between. The TCR comes from a man in his thirties or forties with multiple sclerosis. The sequenced material came from PBMCs. J is TRBJ2-2 and V is TRBV7-3, with a tentative D call TRBD1 (5 bases). The CDR3 bases are TGTGCCAGCAGCCTATTCAGGGCGTCCGGGGAGCTGTTTTTT. This gives the protein CASSLFRASGELFF.